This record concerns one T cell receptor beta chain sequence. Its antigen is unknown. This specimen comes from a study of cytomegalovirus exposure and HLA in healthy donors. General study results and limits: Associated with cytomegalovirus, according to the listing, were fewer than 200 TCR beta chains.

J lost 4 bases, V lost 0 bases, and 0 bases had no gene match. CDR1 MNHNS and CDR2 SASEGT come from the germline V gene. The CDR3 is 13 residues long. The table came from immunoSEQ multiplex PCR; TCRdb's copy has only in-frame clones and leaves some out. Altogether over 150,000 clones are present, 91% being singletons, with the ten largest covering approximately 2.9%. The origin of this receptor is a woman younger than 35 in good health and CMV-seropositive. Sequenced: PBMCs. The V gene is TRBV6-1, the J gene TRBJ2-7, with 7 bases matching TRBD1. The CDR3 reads CASSEARGYEQYF. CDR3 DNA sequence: TGTGCCAGCAGTGAAGCCAGGGGGTACGAGCAGTACTTC.